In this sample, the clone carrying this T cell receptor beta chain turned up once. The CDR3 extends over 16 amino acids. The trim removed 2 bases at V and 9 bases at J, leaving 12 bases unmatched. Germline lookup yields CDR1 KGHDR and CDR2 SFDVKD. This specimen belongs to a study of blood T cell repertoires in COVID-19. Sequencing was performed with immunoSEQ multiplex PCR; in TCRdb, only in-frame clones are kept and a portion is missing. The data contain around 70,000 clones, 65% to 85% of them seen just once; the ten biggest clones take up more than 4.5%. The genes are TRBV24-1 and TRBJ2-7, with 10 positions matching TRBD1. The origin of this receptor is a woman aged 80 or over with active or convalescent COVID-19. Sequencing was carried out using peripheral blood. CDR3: CATSDSRQGAIFGQYF. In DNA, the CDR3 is TGTGCCACCAGTGATTCGCGACAGGGGGCAATTTTCGGGCAGTACTTC.